These 16 T cell receptor beta chains share one sample of origin, sequenced in a study of T cell responses to AZD1222 COVID-19 vaccine. Measured with immunoSEQ multiplex PCR; TCRdb has only the in-frame clones, and not every one. The table lists around 140,000 clones, about 91% of them singletons, with approximately 1.5% in the top ten. This specimen consisted of peripheral blood, obtained on day 0 of AZD1222 vaccination. These receptors came from an adult in good health.

J is TRBJ2-1 and V is TRBV28; 12 bases are a match to TRBD2. The CDR3 spans 13 residues. Germline CDR1 and CDR2: MDHEN and SYDVKM. After removal of 8 bases from V and 8 bases from J, the junction contained 4 bases not matched to a gene. CDR3 DNA: TGTGCCAGCCTAGCGGGAGGGCCTGATGAGCAGTTCTTC. Translation gives CASLAGGPDEQFF.

The chain combines TRBV28 with TRBJ1-1; D possibly corresponds to TRBD1 (6 bases). The CDR3 spans 13 residues. Germline V gives CDR1 MDHEN, CDR2 SYDVKM. With 7 bases removed from V and 4 bases from J, the gap between germline ends came to 13 bases. This chain's CDR3 is CASKDVGGTEAFF. In DNA, the CDR3 is TGTGCCAGCAAGGATGTAGGGGGCACTGAAGCTTTCTTT.

This clone appeared a single time. This chain joins TRBV14 and TRBJ1-2; tentatively, D is TRBD1 (5 bases). Trimming took off 4 bases at V and 4 bases at J, with 10 bases between the two ends. The CDR3 extends over 13 amino acids. Germline assignment: CDR1 SGHDN and CDR2 FVKESK. This CDR3 reads CASSPTVSYGYTF. The CDR3 nucleotides read TGTGCCAGCAGCCCGACAGTCAGCTATGGCTACACCTTC.

This sequence joins TRBV11-3 and TRBJ2-1; 12 nucleotides line up with TRBD2. CDR1 and CDR2 from the germline V gene are SGHNT and YENEEA. The length of the CDR3 is 16 residues. The junction had 9 bases not matched to a gene; V was cut back by 5 bases and J by 7 bases. DNA of the CDR3: TGTGCCAGCAGCCCCGTGCTAGCGGGAGGGCCGAATGAGCAGTTCTTC. This codes for CASSPVLAGGPNEQFF.

This clone was picked up one time. The V call is TRBV28, the J call TRBJ1-1; 8 positions match TRBD1. The CDR3 totals 16 residues. Trimming took 1 base from V and 1 from J; bases not matched to a gene: 5. Germline V gene sequence: CDR1 MDHEN, CDR2 SYDVKM. The CDR3 protein is CASSLSSGQGNTEAFF. CDR3 coding DNA: TGTGCCAGCAGTTTATCGAGTGGACAGGGGAACACTGAAGCTTTCTTT.

The chain recombines TRBV19 with TRBJ2-1; TRBD2 matches at 11 bases. Trimming took 5 bases from V and 9 from J; bases not matched to a gene: 12. Germline CDR1 is LNHDA and CDR2 is SQIVND (reference sequence). CDR3 size: 16 residues. The CDR3 region is CASSSFSGRARGEQFF. CDR3 DNA: TGTGCCAGTAGTTCCTTTAGCGGGAGGGCCAGAGGTGAGCAGTTCTTC. Together with reference TRBV19 and TRBJ2-1, the CDR3 gives the full variable domain: DGGITQSPKYLFRKEGQNVTLSCEQNLNHDAMYWYRQDPGQGLRLIYYSQIVNDFQKGDIAEGYSVSREKKESFPLTVTSAQKNPTAFYLCASSSFSGRARGEQFFGPGTRLTVL.

As to this clone: The junction shows a germline mismatch at one end, possibly a read error. V gene TRBV6-4 combines with J gene TRBJ2-2, with D hard to call. The CDR3 covers 14 residues. Germline loops: CDR1 MRHNA, CDR2 SNTAGT. The CDR3 coding sequence is TGTGCCAGCAGTGACGTACCGAACGCCGGGGAGCTGTTTTTT. It specifies CASSDVPNAGELFF.

The chain carries TRBV5-4 and TRBJ1-2, with D uncertain. Trimming took off 1 base at V and 2 bases at J, with 12 bases between the two ends. CDR1 and CDR2 from the germline V gene are SGHNT and YYREEE (reference sequence). The CDR3 sequence is 15 residues long. The CDR3, as DNA: TGTGCCAGCAGCTTGTGGGTTTCAGGAAACTATGGCTACACCTTC. Amino acids: CASSLWVSGNYGYTF.

The rearrangement uses TRBV19 and TRBJ2-5; 8 bases map to TRBD1. CDR3 length equals 14 residues. J gave up 2 bases and V 6 bases, and 5 bases lay outside the gene matches. Germline lookup yields CDR1 LNHDA and CDR2 SQIVND (reference sequence). This chain's CDR3 is CASSPRQGQETQYF. Here the CDR3 DNA reads TGTGCCAGTAGCCCACGACAGGGGCAAGAGACCCAGTACTTC.

This chain connects TRBV12-3 or TRBV12-4 to TRBJ1-2, with D possibly being TRBD1 (6 bases). V lost 4 bases to trimming and J lost 5 bases, with 8 bases between them. The CDR3 contains 12 residues. The CDR3 DNA sequence: TGTGCCAGCAGTTCCCAGGGGTATGGCTACACCTTC. Its translation: CASSSQGYGYTF.

V usage is TRBV9 and J usage is TRBJ1-3; possible D gene TRBD1, 5 bases. Trimming removed 3 bases at V and 0 bases at J, with 16 bases between. The CDR3 totals 17 residues. The germline V gene has CDR1 SGDLS and CDR2 YYNGEE. As DNA, the CDR3 is TGTGCCAGCAGCGGGTGGGGGAAGGGCAACTCTGGAAACACCATATATTTT. It yields the protein CASSGWGKGNSGNTIYF.

This clone was counted a single time. This chain links TRBV6-2 or TRBV6-3 with TRBJ1-1; the D gene is possibly TRBD1 (6 bases). The germline V gene has CDR1 MNHEY and CDR2 SVGEGT. This CDR3 comprises 15 residues. The V end lost 2 bases, the J end lost 1 base, and 11 bases lay between the germline ends. The chain's CDR3 is CASSYAWTENTEAFF. In nucleotides, the CDR3 is TGTGCCAGCAGTTACGCCTGGACAGAGAACACTGAAGCTTTCTTT.

V usage is TRBV18 and J usage is TRBJ2-1; 10 bases are a match to TRBD1. The CDR3 spans 16 residues. The germline CDR1 and CDR2 sequences are KGHSH and LQKENI. V dropped 5 bases and J dropped 3; count of bases not matched to a gene: 7. The CDR3 region is CASSDRQGAFYNEQFF. The CDR3 DNA is TGTGCCAGCTCAGACCGACAGGGGGCTTTCTACAATGAGCAGTTCTTC.

The CDR3 DNA sequence: TGTGCCAGTAGTATCTGGGAGAACACTGAAGCTTTCTTT. Amino acid sequence: CASSIWENTEAFF. The rearrangement joins TRBV19 to TRBJ1-1, with D hard to call. The CDR3 runs 13 residues. From germline, CDR1 is LNHDA and CDR2 SQIVND (reference sequence). V lost 3 bases and J 1 base, leaving 6 bases between the germline ends.

The chain has TRBV2 and TRBJ2-6; D possibly matches TRBD1 or TRBD2 (5 bases each). CDR1 and CDR2 (germline): SNHLY, FYNNEI. V was clipped by 7 bases and J by 2 bases, with 12 bases between them. The CDR3 length is 15 residues. CDR3 nucleotides: TGTGCCAGCACCAGGATGGGACCTGGGGCCAACGTCCTGACTTTC. It is translated as CASTRMGPGANVLTF.

The chain joins TRBV6-1 to TRBJ2-1; D is possibly TRBD2 (6 bases). V lost 3 bases and J lost 7, with 10 bases in between. CDR1 and CDR2 (germline): MNHNS, SASEGT. This CDR3 region has 13 residues. The CDR3 loop reads CASSDHRGNEQFF. The DNA for the CDR3 is TGTGCCAGCAGTGATCACCGGGGGAATGAGCAGTTCTTC.